The T cell receptor (beta chain) under discussion was sequenced for a study of response to subunit inactivated influenza vaccine. Study-level points and caveats: It was suggested by the authors that few new T cells are recruited by each seasonal influenza vaccination.

TCRdb reprocessed the RT-PCR reads with MiXCR, giving one entry per CDR3 protein. The sample contains more than 450,000 distinct CDR3 sequences, about 12% of which appear only once. This CDR3 has 12 residues. Germline lookup yields CDR1 SGHVS and CDR2 FNYEAQ. The V end lost 1 base, the J end lost 9 bases, and 6 bases lay between the germline ends. This clonotype appeared many times. Its antigen is unknown. The sample consisted of PBMCs from blood, taken on the day of vaccination. This sequence originates from a man in his forties or fifties who received an inactivated influenza vaccine. This rearrangement joins TRBV7-6 to TRBJ2-2, with D uncertain. The CDR3 loop is CASSLGARELFF. CDR3 sequence (DNA): TGTGCCAGCAGCTTAGGGGCGAGGGAGCTGTTTTTT.